This T cell receptor beta chain was obtained from a study of cytomegalovirus exposure and HLA in healthy donors. Primers included in the PCR were 60 Vbeta and 13 Jbeta primers. Generated by immunoSEQ multiplex PCR, the TCRdb table keeps only in-frame clones and is missing some. There are around 80,000 clones in the sample; 10% occur only once, and around 26% lies in the top ten. Turning to this clone: As yet, its antigen is unknown. One junction end does not reproduce the germline sequence, and a read error may be involved.

Study-level findings and limits: Apparent HLA restriction characterized most CMV-associated TCR beta chains in a later analysis. Most sequenced TCRs were rare (though some public TCRs occurred in many donors). The study recorded 150 to 200 TCR beta chains that were cytomegalovirus-associated.

The material sequenced was PBMCs. The clonotype originates from a man aged 55 to 69 in good health and CMV-seropositive.

The CDR3: CASSRGQGNEKLFF. CDR3 nucleotide sequence: TGTGCTAGCAGCCGAGGACAGGGGAATGAAAAACTGTTTTTT. The chain uses TRBV7-7 and TRBJ1-4; 9 positions agree with TRBD1. The CDR3 has 14 residues. The germline V gene encodes CDR1 SSHAT and CDR2 FNYEAQ (reference sequence). The variable domain in full, with the rest retrieved from reference TRBV7-7 and TRBJ1-4, is GAGVSQSPRYKVTKRGQDVTLRCDPISSHATLYWYQQALGQGPEFLTYFNYEAQPDKSGLPSDRFSAERPEGSISTLTIQRTEQRDSAMYRCASSRGQGNEKLFFGSGTQLSVL.